This TCR beta chain was captured by sequencing in a study of early T cells in non-severe SARS-CoV-2 infection. Study-wide findings and caveats: VDJdb matching, biased toward anti-spike CD8 responses, missed private and CD4 specificities.

TCRdb fed the 5' RACE reads into MiXCR, producing one record per CDR3 protein. The sample lists almost 45,000 distinct CDR3 sequences; approximately 6% were seen once. The sample holds a few counts of this clonotype. The antigen is unknown. J was trimmed by 4 bases and V by 2 bases; bases with no gene match: 4. The CDR3 has 15 amino acids. Germline V gives CDR1 KGHDR, CDR2 SFDVKD. The receptor was isolated from an adult who was a healthcare worker with PCR-confirmed SARS-CoV-2 infection or an uninfected control (not recorded which). The sample was whole blood. This chain connects TRBV24-1 to TRBJ2-1; 7 bases fit TRBD1. For the CDR3, the DNA is TGTGCCACCAGTGATTCCGGGACAGATTACAATGAGCAGTTCTTC. Amino acid sequence: CATSDSGTDYNEQFF.